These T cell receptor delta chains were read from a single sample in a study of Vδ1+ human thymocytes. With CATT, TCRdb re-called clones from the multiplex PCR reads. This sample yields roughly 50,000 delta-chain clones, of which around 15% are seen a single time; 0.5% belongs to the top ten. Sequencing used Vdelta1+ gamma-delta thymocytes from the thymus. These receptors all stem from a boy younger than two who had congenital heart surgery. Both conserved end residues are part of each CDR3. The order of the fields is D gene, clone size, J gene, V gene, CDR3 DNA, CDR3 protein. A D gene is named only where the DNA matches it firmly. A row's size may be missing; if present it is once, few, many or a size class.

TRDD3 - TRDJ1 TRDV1 TGTGCTCTTGGGGAACTAAGGAGATCCAGCCTGGGGGATCTTCTTGAGTACACCGATAAACTCATCTTT CALGELRRSSLGDLLEYTDKLIF
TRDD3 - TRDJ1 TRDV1 TGTGCTCTTGGGGAATTGGAAGGGGGACCCTTACTGGGGGAAACCGATAAACTCATCTTT CALGELEGGPLLGETDKLIF
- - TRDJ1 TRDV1 TGTGCTCTTGGGGATTGGCCCTACCCGCTGGGCGACTACACCGATAAACTCATCTTT CALGDWPYPLGDYTDKLIF
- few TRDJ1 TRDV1 TGTGCTCTTGGGGAACGGTTCGGGTACTGGAGGGGGTCATACACCGATAAACTCATCTTT CALGERFGYWRGSYTDKLIF
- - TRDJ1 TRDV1 TGTGCTCTTGGGGCCGTCCCGGACGTTGGGGGGCACACCGATAAACTCATCTTT CALGAVPDVGGHTDKLIF
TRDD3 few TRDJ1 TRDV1 TGTGCTCTTGGGGAACCTATTTCGTCTCCCGACTGGGGGTACACCGATAAACTCATCTTT CALGEPISSPDWGYTDKLIF
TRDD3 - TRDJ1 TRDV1 TGTGCTCTTGGGACCCACGGCCGGGTGGGGGATTGTGCCGATAAACTCATCTTT CALGTHGRVGDCADKLIF
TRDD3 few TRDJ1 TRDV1 TGTGCTCTTGGGGAACCGCAGCCTTCTGGGAGTACTGGGGGTCGAAAAGGCACCGATAAACTCATCTTT CALGEPQPSGSTGGRKGTDKLIF
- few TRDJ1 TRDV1 TGTGCTCTTGGGGAGGTAGGGAGTGCCGTACAAGGAGGTAAACTCATCTTT CALGEVGSAVQGGKLIF
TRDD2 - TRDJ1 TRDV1 TGTGCTCTTGGGGAACTCCCTCTTCCTACCCGTTGTAGGGACTGTGGTGTGACCACCGATAAACTCATCTTT CALGELPLPTRCRDCGVTTDKLIF
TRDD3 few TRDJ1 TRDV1 TGTGCTCTTGGGGAACCCTGGGGGAACACCGATAAACTCATCTTT CALGEPWGNTDKLIF
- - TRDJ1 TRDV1 TGTGCTCTTGGGGAACATAATTGTGCGGGTACTAATAAACTCATCTTT CALGEHNCAGTNKLIF
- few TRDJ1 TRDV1 TGTGCTCTTGGGGAGATTAGGGAGATACGTCCTGTCCCATACACCGATAAACTCATCTTT CALGEIREIRPVPYTDKLIF
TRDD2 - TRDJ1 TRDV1 TGTGCTCTGTTGGGCCTTCCTACGTCGGGGGTAATTGGGTACACCGATAAACTCATCTTT CALLGLPTSGVIGYTDKLIF
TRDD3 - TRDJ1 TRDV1 TGTGCTCTTGGGGTTTCTACGAACTGGGGGATAGACACCGATAAACTCATCTTT CALGVSTNWGIDTDKLIF
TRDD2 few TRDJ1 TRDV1 TGTGCTCTTGGGGATTTCCTACATACGGACACCGATAAACTCATCTTT CALGDFLHTDTDKLIF
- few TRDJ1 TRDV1 TGTGCTCTTGGCCTTCCCGACCCTTGGGGATCTTACACCGATAAACTCATCTTT CALGLPDPWGSYTDKLIF
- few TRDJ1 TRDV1 TGTGCTCTTGGGGAACCCCGGGGTGTCTGGGGATACACCGATAAACTCATCTTT CALGEPRGVWGYTDKLIF
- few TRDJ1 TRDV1 TGTGCTCTTGGGGAATGTACAGCCGATAAACTCATCTTT CALGECTADKLIF
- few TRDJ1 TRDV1 TGTGCTCTTGGGGAACGTGGCCTAATCAGACTGGGAGGTTACACCGATAAACTCATCTTT CALGERGLIRLGGYTDKLIF
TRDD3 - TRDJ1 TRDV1 TGTGCTCTTGGGGAACTTAGCCAAATATACTGGGGGATGCCCGATAAACTCATCTTT CALGELSQIYWGMPDKLIF
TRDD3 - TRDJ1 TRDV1 TGTGCTCTTGGGGAACTGCCCGTACTGGGGGATTTTAATTTCGATAAACTCATCTTT CALGELPVLGDFNFDKLIF
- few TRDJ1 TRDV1 TGTGCTCTTGGGGAGGCGGGACTCCTACGAGTTACCACCTCAAAACTCATCTTT CALGEAGLLRVTTSKLIF
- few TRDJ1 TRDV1 TGTGCTCTTGGGCCCCAACCGGTTTCCCCTACCCGACTGCCGTACACCGATAAACTCATCTTT CALGPQPVSPTRLPYTDKLIF
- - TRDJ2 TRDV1 TGTGCTCTTGGGGAACTAGGCACGATTTCAGCTTTGACAGCACAACTCTTCTTT CALGELGTISALTAQLFF
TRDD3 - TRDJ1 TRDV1 TGTGCTCTTGGGGAACGCCCGTTTCTTCATGTGCAGGGGGATTGGGATAAACTCATCTTT CALGERPFLHVQGDWDKLIF
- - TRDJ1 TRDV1 TGTGCTCTTGGGGAACCGGTGGTTCCCGGTTCCCCCCTAACCGATAAACTCATCTTT CALGEPVVPGSPLTDKLIF
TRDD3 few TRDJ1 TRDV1 TGTGCTCTTGGGGAACTAGAGCGCCCTTCCTACGTGACTGGGGGATACCGGTACACCGATAAACTCATCTTT CALGELERPSYVTGGYRYTDKLIF
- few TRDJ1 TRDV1 TGTGCTCTTGGGGAACCGGGAGAGTTGGGTTACACCGATAAACTCATCTTT CALGEPGELGYTDKLIF
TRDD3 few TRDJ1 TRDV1 TGTGCTCTTGGGGAACAGTCATTCCTACGGGGGATACTGGACTTTTGTGACACCGATAAACTCATCTTT CALGEQSFLRGILDFCDTDKLIF
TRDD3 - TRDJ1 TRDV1 TGTGCTCTTGGGCGAACGACATTCCTAGGACCACTGGGGGATAGGAGCACCGATAAACTCATCTTT CALGRTTFLGPLGDRSTDKLIF
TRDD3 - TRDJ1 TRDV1 TGTGCTCTTGGGGAACCAAGACTACTGGGGGAGAGCCTGTACACCGATAAACTCATCTTT CALGEPRLLGESLYTDKLIF
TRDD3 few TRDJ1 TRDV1 TGTGCTCTTGGGGAACGGTGGAGGGATACGGGCGATAAACTCATCTTT CALGERWRDTGDKLIF
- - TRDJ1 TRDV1 TGTGCTCTTGGGGGGACCGTCCCGGTCTGGACCGATAAACTCATCTTT CALGGTVPVWTDKLIF
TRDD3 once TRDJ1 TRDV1 TGTGCTCTTGGGGTTTCCCTGGGGGACCTCCCGTACACCGATAAACTCATCTTT CALGVSLGDLPYTDKLIF
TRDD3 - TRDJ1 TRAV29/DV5 TGTGCCGCAAGCGCGTACTGGGGGATGAACACCGATAAACTCATCTTT CAASAYWGMNTDKLIF
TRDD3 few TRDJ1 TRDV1 TGTGCTCTTGGCCTTAATTCCGTTCACTGGGGGCCTCTCACCGATAAACTCATCTTT CALGLNSVHWGPLTDKLIF
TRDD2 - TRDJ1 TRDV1 TGTGCTCTTGGGGATACTTCCTACGACCTCGTACTCGGAGGGATTTTCCCCGATAAACTCATCTTT CALGDTSYDLVLGGIFPDKLIF
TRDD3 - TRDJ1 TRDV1 TGTGCTCTTGGGGAACTAAGGGGGGGATACGTGACCGATAAACTCATCTTT CALGELRGGYVTDKLIF
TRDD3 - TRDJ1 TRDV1 TGTGCTCTTGGGGAACCCCTCCTTCCTACGAGGGCACTGGGGGATACGCGCACCGATGAACTCATCTTT CALGEPLLPTRALGDTRTDELIF
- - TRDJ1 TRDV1 TGTGCTCTTGGGGAACTGCCGGCGTACTGGGCGAAACTCATCTTT CALGELPAYWAKLIF